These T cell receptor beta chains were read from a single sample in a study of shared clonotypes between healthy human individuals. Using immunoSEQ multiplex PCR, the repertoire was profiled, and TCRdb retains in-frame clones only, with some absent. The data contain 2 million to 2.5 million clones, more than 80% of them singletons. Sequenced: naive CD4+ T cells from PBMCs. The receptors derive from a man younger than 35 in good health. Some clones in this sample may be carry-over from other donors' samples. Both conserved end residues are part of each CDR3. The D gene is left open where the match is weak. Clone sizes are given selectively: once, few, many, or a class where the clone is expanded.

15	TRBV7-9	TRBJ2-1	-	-	TGTGCCAGCAGCCCCAGAGGGGACACCTACAATGAGCAGTTCTTC	CASSPRGDTYNEQFF
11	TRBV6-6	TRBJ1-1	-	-	TGTGCCAGCAGTCAGGGGATTGAAGCTTTCTTT	CASSQGIEAFF
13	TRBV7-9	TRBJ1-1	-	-	TGTGCCAGCAGTAAGGGTTCTGGCACTGAAGCTTTCTTT	CASSKGSGTEAFF
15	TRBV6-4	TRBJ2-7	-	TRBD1	TGTGCCAGCAGTGAGGGGACAGGGGGCATCTACGAGCAGTACTTC	CASSEGTGGIYEQYF
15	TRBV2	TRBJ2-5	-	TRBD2	TGTGCCAGCGGGCCGACTAGCGGGAGCCAAGAGACCCAGTACTTC	CASGPTSGSQETQYF
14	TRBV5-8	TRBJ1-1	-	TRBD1	TGTGCCAGCAACCGAGGCCTAGACAGGGCAGAAGCTTTCTTT	CASNRGLDRAEAFF
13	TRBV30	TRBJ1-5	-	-	TGTGCCTGGAGCGACGCGGGGTACCAGCCCCAGCATTTT	CAWSDAGYQPQHF
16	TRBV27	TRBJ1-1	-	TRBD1	TGTGCCACCAACCGCTGGGGACAGGGGATGAACACTGAAGCTTTCTTT	CATNRWGQGMNTEAFF
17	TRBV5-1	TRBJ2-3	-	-	TGCGCCAGCAGCTATTTGTCTGGGGTATCGGGCACAGATACGCAGTATTTT	CASSYLSGVSGTDTQYF
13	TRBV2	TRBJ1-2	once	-	TGTGCCAGCACCCCAGGTAGAGGCTATGGCTACACCTTC	CASTPGRGYGYTF
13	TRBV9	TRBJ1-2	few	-	TGTGCCAGCAGCGTTAGGGTTGTGGGAGGCTACACCTTC	CASSVRVVGGYTF
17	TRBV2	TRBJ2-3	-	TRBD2	TGTGCCAGCTGGGTTGGCGGGAGGGCTTTAAGCACAGATACGCAGTATTTT	CASWVGGRALSTDTQYF
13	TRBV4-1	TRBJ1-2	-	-	TGCGCCAGCAGCCAAGACCGAGGGTACGGCTACACCTTC	CASSQDRGYGYTF
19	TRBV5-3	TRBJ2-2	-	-	TGTGCCAGAAGCTTCGTGCAACTACAGCAGGAGTGGCACACCGGGGAGCTGTTTTTT	CARSFVQLQQEWHTGELFF
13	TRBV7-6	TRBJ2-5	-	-	TGTGCCAGCAGCTTAGACCAGCAAGAGACCCAGTACTTC	CASSLDQQETQYF
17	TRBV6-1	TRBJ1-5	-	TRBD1	TGTGCCAGCAGTGAGGGACAGGGGGCTCTTCGCAATCAGCCCCAGCATTTT	CASSEGQGALRNQPQHF
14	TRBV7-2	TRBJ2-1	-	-	TGTGCCAGCAGCTTAGTTTTTCGGGGCGGAGGCCAGTTCTTC	CASSLVFRGGGQFF
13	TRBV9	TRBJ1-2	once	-	TGTGCCAGCAGCGTACTGTCGTTCGAGGCCCCGACCTTC	CASSVLSFEAPTF
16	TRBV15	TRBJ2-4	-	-	TGTGCCACCAGCGCCGGGGCCCCTCTAGCCAAAAACATTCAGTACTTC	CATSAGAPLAKNIQYF
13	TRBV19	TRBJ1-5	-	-	TGTGCCAGTACGACAGGCCCCTCAATACCCCAGCATTTT	CASTTGPSIPQHF
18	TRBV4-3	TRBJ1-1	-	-	TGCGCCAGCAGCCAATTACCGGGACACCCGACCCTTCCCACTGAAGCTTTCTTT	CASSQLPGHPTLPTEAFF
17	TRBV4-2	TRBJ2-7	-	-	TGTGCCAGCAGCAACCGACAGGCCCCACTAGGTAGTGTCGAGCAGTACTTC	CASSNRQAPLGSVEQYF
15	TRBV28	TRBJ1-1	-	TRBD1	TGTGCCAGCAGTAGCCCGGGACAGCAGAACACTGAAGCTTTCTTT	CASSSPGQQNTEAFF
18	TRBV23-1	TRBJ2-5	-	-	TGCGCCAGCAGTCAGAAGAAGGGGCAGATCATTACCCAAGAGACCCAGTACTTC	CASSQKKGQIITQETQYF
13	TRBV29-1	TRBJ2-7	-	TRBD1	TGCAGCGTGCGAAGAGGACAGGGCAACGAGCAGTACTTC	CSVRRGQGNEQYF
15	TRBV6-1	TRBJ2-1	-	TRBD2	TGTGCCAGCCACGATCGAGGGAGGGAGAACAATGAGCAGTTCTTC	CASHDRGRENNEQFF
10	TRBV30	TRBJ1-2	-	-	TGTGCCTGGATACAGTACGGGAGCACCTTC	CAWIQYGSTF
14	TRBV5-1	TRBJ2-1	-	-	TGCGCCAGCAGCTTGGATAAAACCTACAATGAGCAGTTCTTC	CASSLDKTYNEQFF
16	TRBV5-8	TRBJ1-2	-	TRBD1	TGTGCCAGCAGCTTGAAGGACAGGGCCTATAACTATGGCTACACCTTC	CASSLKDRAYNYGYTF
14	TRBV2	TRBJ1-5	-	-	TGTGCCAGCAGTGAGAGAACTGAGAATCAGCCCCAGCATTTT	CASSERTENQPQHF
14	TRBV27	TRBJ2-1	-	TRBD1	TGTGCCAGCAGTACCCGACAGGGGTCCAATGAGCAGTTCTTC	CASSTRQGSNEQFF
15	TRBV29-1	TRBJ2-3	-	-	TGCAGCGCCCAAGACAAGCTAGAAAGAGGAGATACGCAGTATTTT	CSAQDKLERGDTQYF
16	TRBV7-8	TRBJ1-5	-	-	TGTGCCAGCAGCTTAACCGGAGACTCCGGGAATCAGCCCCAGCATTTT	CASSLTGDSGNQPQHF
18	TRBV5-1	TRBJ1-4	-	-	TGCGCCAGCAGCTTGGATCTGGCGGGCAGGGGAGGTAATGAAAAACTGTTTTTT	CASSLDLAGRGGNEKLFF
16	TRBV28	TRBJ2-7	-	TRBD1	TGTGCCAGCAGTCCTCAACTAGGACAGGGGAAGTACGAGCAGTACTTC	CASSPQLGQGKYEQYF
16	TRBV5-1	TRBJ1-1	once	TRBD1	TGCGCCAGCAGCTATGGACAGGTGCTTGATAACACTGAAGCTTTCTTT	CASSYGQVLDNTEAFF
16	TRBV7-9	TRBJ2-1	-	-	TGTGCCAGCAGCTCCTCAACAATCGCTATCTACAATGAGCAGTTCTTC	CASSSSTIAIYNEQFF
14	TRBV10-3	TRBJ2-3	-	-	TGTGCCATCCGACAGATGCCTAGCACAGATACGCAGTATTTT	CAIRQMPSTDTQYF
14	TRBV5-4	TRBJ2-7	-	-	TGTGCCAGCAGCTTAAAATCAGGAAGGTACGAGCAGTACTTC	CASSLKSGRYEQYF
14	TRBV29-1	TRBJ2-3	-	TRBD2	TGCAGCGTCCCCCCTAGCGGGAGGTCGAATACGCAGTATTTT	CSVPPSGRSNTQYF
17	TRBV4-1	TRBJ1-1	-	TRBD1	TGCGCCAGCAGCCAAGTAGGGAAGGGGGCACAGAACACTGAAGCTTTCTTT	CASSQVGKGAQNTEAFF
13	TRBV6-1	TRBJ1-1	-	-	TGTGCCAGCCGCTCGCAGGGCGACACTGAAGCTTTCTTT	CASRSQGDTEAFF
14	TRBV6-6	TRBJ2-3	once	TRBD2	TGTGCCAGCAGTTATGGACTAGGCACAGATACGCAGTATTTT	CASSYGLGTDTQYF
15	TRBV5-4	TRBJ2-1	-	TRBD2	TGTGCCAGCAGCCTAGGCGGGAGGAGCTACAATGAGCAGTTCTTC	CASSLGGRSYNEQFF